Following are 30 T cell receptor beta chains from one sample sequenced in a study of cytotoxic CD8 clonotypes in ibrutinib-treated CLL. Only in-frame clones appear in the TCRdb table, and some are missing; sequencing was by immunoSEQ multiplex PCR. The table records over 150,000 clones, roughly 77% of them present only once. The source was PBMCs, collected after 12 months of ibrutinib treatment. The source is a human donor with chronic lymphocytic leukemia.

This clone was recorded only once. The rearrangement uses TRBV28 and TRBJ2-3; D possibly matches TRBD1 or TRBD2 (6 bases each). V was shortened by 3 bases and J by 4 bases, with 20 bases between the two germline ends. This CDR3 has 17 residues. Germline V lookup: CDR1 MDHEN, CDR2 SYDVKM. CDR3 residues: CASSFDEAGRGADTQYF. The CDR3, as DNA: TGTGCCAGCAGTTTCGATGAGGCGGGAAGGGGGGCAGATACGCAGTATTTT.

The chain links TRBV28 to TRBJ1-3; 7 bases agree with TRBD1. The CDR3 spans 17 residues. V lost 3 bases, J lost 0 bases, and 8 bases stayed unmatched. CDR1 and CDR2 (germline): MDHEN, SYDVKM. The CDR3 protein is CASSLGTAPTSGNTIYF. CDR3 sequence (DNA): TGTGCCAGCAGTTTGGGGACAGCTCCCACCTCTGGAAACACCATATATTTT. The variable domain in full, completed from reference TRBV28 and TRBJ1-3, reads DVKVTQSSRYLVKRTGEKVFLECVQDMDHENMFWYRQDPGLGLRLIYFSYDVKMKEKGDIPEGYSVSREKKERFSLILESASTNQTSMYLCASSLGTAPTSGNTIYFGEGSWLTVV.

The rearrangement joins TRBV4-3 to TRBJ2-3, with 7 bases lining up with TRBD1. V shed 4 bases, J shed 4 bases, and the junction held 5 bases outside the gene matches. The CDR3 length is 14 residues. Germline CDR1 reads LGHNA; CDR2 reads YSLEER. CDR3 DNA: TGCGCCAGCAGCCGAGGACAGGACCCAGATACGCAGTATTTT. The encoded protein is CASSRGQDPDTQYF.

This clone was picked up one time. The V call is TRBV9, the J call TRBJ2-3; D unresolved. The CDR3 is 18 amino acids. Trimming cost V 2 bases and J 0 bases, with 19 bases left between them. Per germline, CDR1 SGDLS and CDR2 YYNGEE. This CDR3 reads CASSVGVPGGLSTDTQYF. In nucleotides, the CDR3 is TGTGCCAGCAGCGTCGGAGTCCCTGGCGGCCTGAGCACAGATACGCAGTATTTT.

This clone was recorded only once. The CDR3 DNA sequence: TGTGCCAGTAAGGTTGGGGCCCACGGCCGGGACAGGGGGATCTATCAGCCCCAGCATTTT. Protein sequence: CASKVGAHGRDRGIYQPQHF. The chain couples TRBV19 to TRBJ1-5, with TRBD1 matching over 11 bases. The CDR3 runs 20 residues. Per germline, CDR1 LNHDA and CDR2 SQIVND (reference sequence). J was trimmed by 5 bases and V by 7 bases; bases with no gene match: 22.

This clone was detected only once. The gene calls are TRBV7-2 and TRBJ1-1, with D unresolved. V shed 0 bases and J shed 4 bases, with 12 bases lying between them. Germline assignment: CDR1 SGHTA and CDR2 FQGNSA. This CDR3 comprises 15 residues. The CDR3, as DNA: TGTGCCAGCAGCTTAGCGTTGAGGAGGCCCACTGAAGCTTTCTTT. Its translation is CASSLALRRPTEAFF. Full variable domain (outside the CDR3, taken from reference TRBV7-2 and TRBJ1-1): GAGVSQSPSNKVTEKGKDVELRCDPISGHTALYWYRQSLGQGLEFLIYFQGNSAPDKSGLPSDRFSAERTGGSVSTLTIQRTQQEDSAVYLCASSLALRRPTEAFFGQGTRLTVV.

This clone occurred once. This chain links TRBV7-8 with TRBJ1-3, with a weak D call TRBD1 (5 bases). Trimming took off 8 bases at V and 2 bases at J, with 13 bases between the two ends. Germline CDR1 SGHVS, CDR2 FQNEAQ. The CDR3 has 14 amino acids. For the CDR3, the DNA is TGTGCCAGCCCCGAAGGCAGGGCTGGAAACACCATATATTTT. This translates into CASPEGRAGNTIYF.

This clone occurred once. The V and J genes are TRBV7-3 and TRBJ1-2; D gene uncertain. With 1 base removed from V and 4 bases from J, the gap between germline ends came to 7 bases. Germline V lookup: CDR1 SGHTA, CDR2 FQGTGA. The CDR3 spans 13 residues. CDR3 coding DNA: TGTGCCAGCAGCTTAAATGGAGGCTATGGCTACACCTTC. This encodes CASSLNGGYGYTF.

This chain uses TRBV19 with TRBJ1-2; TRBD1 agrees at 7 bases. Germline V gene data show CDR1 as LNHDA and CDR2 as SQIVND (reference sequence). The junction had 6 bases not matched to a gene; V was cut back by 3 bases and J by 5 bases. The CDR3 has 14 amino acids. CDR3 in DNA: TGTGCCAGTAGTATCTTACCGACAGGGTATGGCTACACCTTC. Protein: CASSILPTGYGYTF.

This chain uses TRBV7-2 with TRBJ1-1; 8 bases map to TRBD1. The germline CDR1 and CDR2 sequences are SGHTA and FQGNSA. The CDR3 is 14 amino acids. J was trimmed by 4 bases and V by 3 bases; bases with no gene match: 4. The CDR3: CASSFRGLGTEAFF. The CDR3 DNA sequence: TGTGCCAGCAGCTTCAGGGGGCTCGGCACTGAAGCTTTCTTT. Based on the CDR3 plus reference TRBV7-2 and TRBJ1-1, the full variable domain is GAGVSQSPSNKVTEKGKDVELRCDPISGHTALYWYRQSLGQGLEFLIYFQGNSAPDKSGLPSDRFSAERTGGSVSTLTIQRTQQEDSAVYLCASSFRGLGTEAFFGQGTRLTVV.

The chain employs TRBV7-2 and TRBJ1-1; the D is unclear. V lost 5 bases and J lost 1, with 8 bases in between. There are 13 residues in the CDR3. Germline CDR1 and CDR2: SGHTA and FQGNSA. CDR3 bases: TGTGCCAGCAGCCCCTCTCCGAACACTGAAGCTTTCTTT. This encodes CASSPSPNTEAFF.

The V gene is TRBV27, the J gene TRBJ1-3; D unclear. Germline V gene data show CDR1 as MNHEY and CDR2 as SMNVEV (reference sequence). V shed 2 bases and J shed 4 bases, with 6 bases lying between them. The CDR3 totals 13 residues. As DNA, the CDR3 is TGTGCCAGCAGTTTAGGGCGGGGAAACACCATATATTTT. Translation gives CASSLGRGNTIYF.

The chain recombines TRBV19 with TRBJ2-2; D may be TRBD1 (5 bases). The CDR3 sequence is 14 residues long. CDR1 is LNHDA, CDR2 SQIVND, per germline (reference sequence). V dropped 3 bases and J dropped 2 bases, with 7 bases sitting between them. The CDR3 coding sequence is TGTGCCAGTAGTATTCAGGGTAACACCGGGGAGCTGTTTTTT. It encodes CASSIQGNTGELFF.

The V call is TRBV7-2, the J call TRBJ1-2; D is perhaps TRBD1 (6 bases). V was pared by 0 bases and J by 4 bases, with 12 bases between. Germline V gives CDR1 SGHTA, CDR2 FQGNSA. The CDR3 is made up of 15 amino acids. The CDR3 DNA reads TGTGCCAGCAGCTTAGCGTCATCAGGGGTCTATGGCTACACCTTC. This translates into CASSLASSGVYGYTF.

The V gene is TRBV5-4, the J gene TRBJ1-2; 10 positions match TRBD1. Germline trimming cut 3 bases from V and 7 bases from J; bases unmatched to any gene: 9. Germline CDR1 SGHNT, CDR2 YYREEE (reference sequence). The CDR3 contains 15 residues. CDR3 coding DNA: TGTGCCAGCAGCTGGACAGGGGGGAATCTTGGTGGCTACACCTTC. Residues: CASSWTGGNLGGYTF.

The V call is TRBV11-2, the J call TRBJ2-7; 9 nucleotides agree with TRBD2. This CDR3 is 14 amino acids long. In germline, CDR1 is SGHAT, CDR2 FQNNGV. Trimming cost V 1 base and J 4 bases; bases outside gene matches: 2. CDR3 residues: CASSLVTSGYEQYF. The DNA for the CDR3 is TGTGCCAGCAGCTTAGTCACTAGCGGGTACGAGCAGTACTTC.

The table lists this clone with a few counts. The chain joins TRBV4-2 to TRBJ1-4; no firm D call. This CDR3 comprises 16 residues. With 1 base removed from V and 0 bases from J, the gap between germline ends came to 9 bases. Germline V CDR1 and CDR2: LGHNA, YNFKEQ. This chain's CDR3 is CASSQGDTSTNEKLFF. DNA for the CDR3: TGTGCCAGCAGCCAAGGAGACACCTCAACTAATGAAAAACTGTTTTTT.

The rearrangement uses TRBV28 and TRBJ2-6; a possible D gene is TRBD1 (6 bases). Germline V gene sequence: CDR1 MDHEN, CDR2 SYDVKM. The CDR3 runs to 15 residues. The V and J ends lost 5 bases and 0 bases respectively, with 8 bases between them. The CDR3 DNA is TGTGCCAGCAGTCGAGGGGGCTCTGGGGCCAACGTCCTGACTTTC. Encoded protein: CASSRGGSGANVLTF.

The chain links TRBV27 to TRBJ1-5; 9 bases map to TRBD1. CDR3 size: 16 residues. CDR1 and CDR2 from the germline V gene are MNHEY and SMNVEV (reference sequence). Trimming cost V 3 bases and J 5 bases; bases outside gene matches: 8. The CDR3 DNA follows: TGTGCCAGCAGTTTCGGACGCACAGGGGGCTATCAGCCCCAGCATTTT. This codes for CASSFGRTGGYQPQHF.

The V and J genes are TRBV7-9 and TRBJ1-6; D unresolved. The CDR3 is 15 residues long. Germline loops: CDR1 SEHNR, CDR2 FQNEAQ (reference sequence). Trimming removed 2 bases at V and 0 bases at J, with 5 bases between. The CDR3 is CASSLSSSYNSPLHF. The DNA of the CDR3 is TGTGCCAGCAGCTTATCGAGCTCCTATAATTCACCCCTCCACTTT.

The chain couples TRBV7-9 to TRBJ2-6; D unclear. V was shortened by 10 bases and J by 4 bases, with 11 bases between the two germline ends. The CDR3 has 13 residues. CDR1 is SEHNR, CDR2 FQNEAQ, per germline (reference sequence). In DNA form, the CDR3 reads TGTGCCACCCGGTCGGGCGGGGCCAACGTCCTGACTTTC. The encoded protein is CATRSGGANVLTF.

The chain recombines TRBV7-2 with TRBJ2-7; TRBD1 might be the D (7 bases). Germline V gives CDR1 SGHTA, CDR2 FQGNSA. The ends were cut back, 5 bases at V and 0 bases at J, with 20 bases in the middle. This CDR3 has 17 residues. DNA of the CDR3: TGTGCCAGCAGCCACTCTATAGGAGGGGGCAACTCCTACGAGCAGTACTTC. It yields the protein CASSHSIGGGNSYEQYF.

V usage is TRBV28 and J usage is TRBJ2-7; perhaps D is TRBD1 or TRBD2 (5 bases each). V lost 5 bases to trimming and J lost 3 bases, with 17 bases between them. This CDR3 is built from 15 residues. Germline CDR1 MDHEN, CDR2 SYDVKM. The CDR3 sequence is CASSLGRGLDYEQYF. The DNA of the CDR3 is TGTGCCAGCAGTCTAGGACGGGGCTTGGACTACGAGCAGTACTTC.

The chain uses TRBV5-1 and TRBJ1-1; 7 nucleotides agree with TRBD1. The length of the CDR3 is 16 residues. With 3 bases clipped from V and 11 bases from J, the junction kept 19 bases outside the gene matches. CDR1 SGHRS and CDR2 YFSETQ come from the germline V gene. In DNA form, the CDR3 reads TGCGCCAGCAGCTCTATGGGAGAGGCAGGGACAGACCGCGCTTTCTTT. Translating gives CASSSMGEAGTDRAFF.

The rearrangement uses TRBV19 and TRBJ1-2, with D hard to call. Germline V gene data show CDR1 as LNHDA and CDR2 as SQIVND (reference sequence). The CDR3 totals 13 residues. Trimming took off 1 base at V and 5 bases at J, with 8 bases between the two ends. CDR3 amino acids: CASSIGPQYGYTF. CDR3 nucleotide sequence: TGTGCCAGTAGTATAGGGCCTCAATATGGCTACACCTTC.

J is TRBJ2-3 and V is TRBV27; 11 bases fit TRBD2. Looked up from germline, CDR1 is MNHEY and CDR2 is SMNVEV (reference sequence). V was clipped by 6 bases and J by 3 bases; unmatched bases: 8. This CDR3 has 16 residues. Written as DNA, the CDR3 is TGTGCCAGCAGACGAACTAGCGGGAGAGGTACAGATACGCAGTATTTT. This sequence encodes CASRRTSGRGTDTQYF.

The chain has TRBV27 and TRBJ2-5; 14 nucleotides align to TRBD2. The V gene's germline CDR1 is MNHEY and CDR2 SMNVEV (reference sequence). With 0 bases clipped from V and 4 bases from J, the junction kept 4 bases outside the gene matches. This CDR3 is built from 17 residues. The chain's CDR3 is CASSLSGTSGSTETQYF. The CDR3 nucleotides are TGTGCCAGCAGTTTATCCGGGACTAGCGGGAGTACAGAGACCCAGTACTTC.

Notes on this clone: Other DNA sequences of this sample code for an identical CDR3. The chain combines TRBV28 with TRBJ1-1, with D possibly TRBD1 on 6 matching bases. There are 12 residues in the CDR3. Per germline, CDR1 MDHEN and CDR2 SYDVKM. V was trimmed by 4 bases and J by 9 bases, leaving 12 bases between them. This chain's CDR3 is CASSSKDRQAFF. Here the CDR3 DNA reads TGTGCCAGCAGTTCAAAAGACAGGCAAGCTTTCTTT.

This chain joins TRBV5-1 and TRBJ2-7, with TRBD2 identical over 13 bases. The CDR3 covers 14 residues. CDR1 SGHRS and CDR2 YFSETQ come from the germline V gene. J gave up 7 bases and V 3 bases, and 4 bases lay outside the gene matches. This chain's CDR3 is CASSSEGLAGEQYF. CDR3 DNA sequence: TGCGCCAGCAGCTCGGAGGGACTAGCGGGGGAGCAGTACTTC.

The chain uses TRBV5-4 and TRBJ2-7; D is undetermined. This CDR3 has 11 amino acids. The V and J ends lost 3 bases and 3 bases respectively, with 4 bases between them. The germline gives CDR1 SGHNT, CDR2 YYREEE (reference sequence). DNA of the CDR3: TGTGCCAGCAGCTGGGACTACGAGCAGTACTTC. Protein product: CASSWDYEQYF.